The 5 T cell receptor beta chains reported below all come from one sample, sequenced in a study of cytomegalovirus exposure and HLA in healthy donors. The repertoire was sequenced with immunoSEQ multiplex PCR; TCRdb's copy has only in-frame clones and lacks some. The profile shows 200,000 to 250,000 clones, over 65% of them singletons. The sample comprised PBMCs. The receptors stem from a woman between 18 and 29 years old in good health and CMV-seronegative.

DNA of the CDR3: TGTGCCACCAGCAGAGACGGGGACAGGAGTTACGAGCAGTACTTC. Residues: CATSRDGDRSYEQYF. This chain uses TRBV15 with TRBJ2-7; 8 bases map to TRBD1. V shed 0 bases and J 4 bases; nucleotides not matched to a gene: 5. Germline V gene lookup returns CDR1 LNHNV and CDR2 YYDKDF (reference sequence). The CDR3 spans 15 residues.

V usage is TRBV30 and J usage is TRBJ2-7, with D possibly matching TRBD2 (6 bases). V dropped 0 bases and J dropped 6 bases, with 9 bases sitting between them. The CDR3 runs 12 residues. The germline V gene encodes CDR1 GTSNPN and CDR2 SVGIG (reference sequence). The CDR3 nucleotides read TGTGCCTGGAGTGTACTCGGGGGCGAGCAGTACTTC. The encoded protein is CAWSVLGGEQYF.

In regard to this clone: Mismatch with germline at one junction end may stem from a read error. The V call is TRBV27, the J call TRBJ2-3, with D unclear. This CDR3 comprises 12 residues. Germline values: CDR1 MNHEY, CDR2 SMNVEV (reference sequence). The CDR3 DNA follows: TGTGCCAGCAGTCTATCCACAGATACGCAGTATTTT. This codes for CASSLSTDTQYF.

This clone came up a few times. The chain combines TRBV27 with TRBJ1-5; D possibly corresponds to TRBD1 (5 bases). Germline lookup yields CDR1 MNHEY and CDR2 SMNVEV (reference sequence). The CDR3 is 15 amino acids. V lost 8 bases and J lost 4, with 18 bases in between. Here the CDR3 reads CASLPWADTNQPQHF. In nucleotides, the CDR3 is TGTGCCAGCCTTCCCTGGGCGGACACAAATCAGCCCCAGCATTTT.

The V call is TRBV19, the J call TRBJ1-3; maybe TRBD1 (5 bases). V lost 4 bases and J lost 1, with 14 bases in between. The CDR3 length is 16 residues. The germline V gene encodes CDR1 LNHDA and CDR2 SQIVND (reference sequence). In nucleotides, the CDR3 is TGTGCCAGTAGTAACCTCGCGGGGGAGTCTGGAAACACCATATATTTT. This translates into CASSNLAGESGNTIYF.